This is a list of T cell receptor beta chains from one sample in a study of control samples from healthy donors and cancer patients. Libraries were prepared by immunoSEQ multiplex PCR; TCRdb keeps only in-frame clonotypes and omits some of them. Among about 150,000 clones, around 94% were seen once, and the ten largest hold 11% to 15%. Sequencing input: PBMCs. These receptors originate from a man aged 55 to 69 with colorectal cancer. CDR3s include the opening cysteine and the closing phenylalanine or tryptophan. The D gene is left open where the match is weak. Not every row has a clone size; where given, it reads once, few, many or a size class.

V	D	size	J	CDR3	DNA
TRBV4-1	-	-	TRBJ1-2	CASSQIGTDYGYTF	TGCGCCAGCAGCCAGATCGGGACTGACTATGGCTACACCTTC
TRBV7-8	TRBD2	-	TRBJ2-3	CASSWGLALIVTDTQYF	TGTGCCAGCAGCTGGGGACTAGCGCTGATAGTAACAGATACGCAGTATTTT
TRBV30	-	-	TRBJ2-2	CAWSERAGVTGELFF	TGTGCCTGGAGTGAACGCGCAGGGGTCACCGGGGAGCTGTTTTTT
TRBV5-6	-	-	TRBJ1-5	CASSLLSAGLNQPQHF	TGTGCCAGCAGCTTACTCTCTGCGGGACTCAATCAGCCCCAGCATTTT
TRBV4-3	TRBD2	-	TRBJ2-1	CASSQDTTSGGSSYNEQFF	TGCGCCAGCAGCCAAGATACTACTAGCGGGGGGAGCTCCTACAATGAGCAGTTCTTC
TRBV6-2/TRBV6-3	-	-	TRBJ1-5	CASSYGEGNQPQHF	TGTGCCAGCAGTTATGGGGAGGGCAATCAGCCCCAGCATTTT
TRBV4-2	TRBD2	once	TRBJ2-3	CASSQGGRGGADTQYF	TGTGCCAGCAGCCAAGGGGGCCGGGGGGGCGCAGATACGCAGTATTTT
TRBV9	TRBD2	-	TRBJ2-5	CASSETLAGGPGETQYF	TGTGCCAGCAGCGAGACACTAGCGGGGGGGCCGGGTGAGACCCAGTACTTC
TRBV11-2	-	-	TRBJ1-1	CASSLVFVTEAFF	TGTGCCAGCAGCTTAGTTTTTGTCACTGAAGCTTTCTTT
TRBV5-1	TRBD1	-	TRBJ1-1	CASSLARQGGRNTEAFF	TGCGCCAGCAGCTTGGCCCGGCAGGGGGGGAGGAACACTGAAGCTTTCTTT
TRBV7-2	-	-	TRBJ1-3	CASSSTAVLYF	TGTGCCAGCAGCTCGACAGCGGTTTTATATTTT
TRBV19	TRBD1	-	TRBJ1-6	CASSIRDRDSPLHF	TGTGCCAGTAGTATCCGAGACAGGGATTCACCCCTCCACTTT
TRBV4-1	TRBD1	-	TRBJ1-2	CASSQKTGVNYGYTF	TGCGCCAGCAGCCAAAAAACAGGGGTGAACTATGGCTACACCTTC
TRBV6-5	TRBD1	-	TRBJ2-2	CASTPTGNTGELFF	TGTGCCAGCACCCCGACAGGGAATACCGGGGAGCTGTTTTTT
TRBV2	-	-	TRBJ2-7	CASTQDSYEQYF	TGTGCCAGCACTCAGGACTCCTACGAGCAGTACTTC
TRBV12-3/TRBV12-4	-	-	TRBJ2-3	CASSLGGDTQYF	TGTGCCAGCAGTTTAGGCGGAGATACGCAGTATTTT
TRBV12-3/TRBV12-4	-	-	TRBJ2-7	CASSLEVLYEQYF	TGTGCCAGCAGTTTAGAAGTCCTATACGAGCAGTACTTC
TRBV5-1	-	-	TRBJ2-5	CASSLYRVTETQYF	TGCGCCAGCAGCTTGTACAGGGTAACAGAGACCCAGTACTTC
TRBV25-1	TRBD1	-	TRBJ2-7	CASSEMDRVRGEQYF	TGTGCCAGCAGTGAAATGGACAGGGTGAGGGGCGAGCAGTACTTC
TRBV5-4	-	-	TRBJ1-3	CASSLEGNTIYF	TGTGCCAGCAGCTTGGAGGGAAACACCATATATTTT
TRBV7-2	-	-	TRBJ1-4	CASSLGAGEKLFF	TGTGCCAGCAGCTTAGGTGCGGGTGAAAAACTGTTTTTT
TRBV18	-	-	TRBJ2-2	CASSPRRGNTGELFF	TGTGCCAGCTCACCGAGGCGAGGGAACACCGGGGAGCTGTTTTTT
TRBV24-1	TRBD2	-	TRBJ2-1	CATGGAGGANEQFF	TGTGCCACCGGGGGCGCGGGGGGGGCGAATGAGCAGTTCTTC
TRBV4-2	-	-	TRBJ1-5	CASSQGILRGHSNQPQHF	TGTGCCAGCAGCCAGGGCATCCTCAGGGGTCATAGCAATCAGCCCCAGCATTTT
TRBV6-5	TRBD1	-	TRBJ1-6	CASRRTGIRDSPLHF	TGTGCCAGCAGGCGGACAGGGATACGGGATTCACCCCTCCACTTT
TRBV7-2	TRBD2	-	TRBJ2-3	CASSTRGDPTDTQYF	TGTGCCAGCAGCACACGGGGGGACCCCACAGATACGCAGTATTTT
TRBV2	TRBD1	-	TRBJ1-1	CASGQAGGWNTEAFF	TGTGCCAGCGGACAAGCAGGGGGCTGGAACACTGAAGCTTTCTTT
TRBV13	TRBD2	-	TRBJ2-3	CASSPDLAGVSPSTDTQYF	TGTGCCAGCAGCCCTGACCTAGCGGGGGTCTCCCCTAGCACAGATACGCAGTATTTT
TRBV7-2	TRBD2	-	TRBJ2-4	CASRVERGAKNIQYF	TGTGCCAGCAGGGTGGAGCGGGGGGCCAAAAACATTCAGTACTTC